The source of this T cell receptor beta chain is a study of blood T cell repertoires in COVID-19. Clones were read by immunoSEQ multiplex PCR, and TCRdb kept only the in-frame ones, dropping some. The data contain over 40,000 clones, roughly 80% of them singletons. V dropped 6 bases and J dropped 3 bases, with 18 bases sitting between them. CDR1 is LGHNT, CDR2 FRNRAP, per germline. CDR3 size: 15 residues. Specimen: peripheral blood. The rearrangement joins TRBV12-5 to TRBJ2-7; weak D call: TRBD2 (5 bases). The clonotype was recovered from a woman aged 55-69 years with acute or convalescent COVID-19. The CDR3 nucleotides are TGTGCTAGTGGCTCGATCGGGGATAAACTCTACGAGCAGTACTTC. It codes for CASGSIGDKLYEQYF.